A selection of T cell receptor beta chains follows, all from one sample in a study of T-cell reconstitution after alpha-beta-depleted transplantation in children. TCRdb fed the PCR reads into MiXCR, producing one record per CDR3 protein. The sample includes about 440,000 distinct CDR3 sequences, over 40% of them seen just once. Sequencing was performed on PBMCs, taken before TCRalphabeta/CD19-depleted stem cell transplant. The receptors derive from a girl aged 2-15 years with aplastic anemia, due to receive a stem cell transplant. The CDR3 runs from the conserved cysteine through the conserved F or W. D genes are given only for firm matches. Where a row states a size, it is once, few, many or the class of an expanded clone; other rows omit it.

TRBV20-1	TRBJ1-3	-	-	TGCAGTGCCCGACAGAGCACCATATATTTT	CSARQSTIYF
TRBV7-2	TRBJ2-1	TRBD1	few	TGTGCCAGCACCGGGACAGGGCCCTACAATGAGCAGTTCTTC	CASTGTGPYNEQFF
TRBV12-3/TRBV12-4	TRBJ2-5	TRBD1	-	TGTGCCAGCAGTCCCGACAGGGGTTGGGAGACCCAGTACTTC	CASSPDRGWETQYF
TRBV12-3/TRBV12-4	TRBJ2-2	TRBD2	many	TGTGCCAGCAGAGGCACTAGCGGGATCGGGCTCACCGGGGAGCTGTTTTTT	CASRGTSGIGLTGELFF
TRBV15	TRBJ1-3	TRBD1	-	TGTGCCACCAGCGGACAGGGGGGTCCCGGAAACACCATATATTTT	CATSGQGGPGNTIYF
TRBV4-1	TRBJ2-1	-	many	TGCGCCAGCAGCCTCCGTGGGGATGAGCAGTTCTTC	CASSLRGDEQFF
TRBV6-5	TRBJ2-6	-	few	TGTGCCAGCGGGGACTCTGGGGCCAACGTCCTGACTTTC	CASGDSGANVLTF
TRBV20-1	TRBJ2-3	TRBD1	-	TGCAGTGCTGCGGGACAGGGGGTCGCAGATACGCAGTATTTT	CSAAGQGVADTQYF
TRBV5-1	TRBJ2-5	TRBD2	few	TGCGCCAGCAGCTTGGGGGCTAGCGGGAGTTTCGAGGAGACCCAGTACTTC	CASSLGASGSFEETQYF
TRBV5-6	TRBJ2-2	-	-	TGTGCCAGCAGCTTGCATTCGCTCCGGGAGCTGTCTTTT	CASSLHSLRELSF
TRBV5-5	TRBJ2-2	-	once	TGTGCCAGCAGCTTGTATGAGACCGGGGAGCTGTTTTTT	CASSLYETGELFF
TRBV11-3	TRBJ2-3	-	many	TGTGCCAGCAGCCCGGGGGCTGTAACAGATACGCAGTATTTT	CASSPGAVTDTQYF
TRBV7-9	TRBJ2-3	TRBD2	-	TGTGCCAGCAGCTTGTCTAGCGGATCCACAGATACGCAGTATTTT	CASSLSSGSTDTQYF
TRBV28	TRBJ2-7	-	-	TGTGCCAGCAGTTTAAAACTGGCCTACGAGCAGTACTTC	CASSLKLAYEQYF
TRBV7-2	TRBJ2-3	-	many	TGTGCCAGCAGCCCACTAGGGACTTACGATACGCAGTATTTT	CASSPLGTYDTQYF
TRBV4-1	TRBJ1-2	TRBD1	few	TGCGCCAGCAGCCCCAAACAGGGGTTCTATGGCTACACCTTC	CASSPKQGFYGYTF
TRBV12-3/TRBV12-4	TRBJ2-1	TRBD1	many	TGTGCCAGCAGTTTGGACAGGGTTCTCTACAATGAGCAGTTCTTC	CASSLDRVLYNEQFF
TRBV4-1	TRBJ2-6	-	few	TGCGCCAGCAGTCCACGCCGTGCGCAGAGCTCTGGGGCCAACGTCCTGACTTTC	CASSPRRAQSSGANVLTF
TRBV7-8	TRBJ1-1	TRBD1	few	TGTGCCAGCAGCTTAGTACACACAGGGGGCGGGACTGAAGCTTTCTTT	CASSLVHTGGGTEAFF
TRBV20-1	TRBJ2-5	-	once	TGCAGTGCTTGGACACACCAAGAGGAGACCCAGTACTTC	CSAWTHQEETQYF
TRBV20-1	TRBJ2-1	-	-	TGCAGTGCTAGTCTCGGAGTCGGCCTTAATGAGCAGTTCTTC	CSASLGVGLNEQFF
TRBV7-3	TRBJ2-3	-	few	TGTGCCAGCAGCTCCACGAGGGGCGGGAAAACAGATACGCAGTATTTT	CASSSTRGGKTDTQYF
TRBV29-1	TRBJ2-7	TRBD1	many	TGCAGCGTTGAATGGGGGGACAGGGACTACGAGCAGTACTTC	CSVEWGDRDYEQYF
TRBV5-1	TRBJ2-3	-	few	TGCGCCAGTAGACTACAGGGCGGCGGGAACCTAGCAGATACGCAGTATTTT	CASRLQGGGNLADTQYF
TRBV12-3/TRBV12-4	TRBJ2-3	-	many	TGTGCCAGCAGTCCGTGGGTCTTAGCAGATACGCAGTATTTT	CASSPWVLADTQYF
TRBV6-5	TRBJ2-2	TRBD1	few	TGTGCCAGCGGTTGGGTGGGACAGGGGTACACCGGGGAGCTGTTTTTT	CASGWVGQGYTGELFF
TRBV18	TRBJ2-1	TRBD2	-	TGTGCCAGCTCACCGACTAGCGGGAGGGGGAAGAATGAGCAGTTCTTC	CASSPTSGRGKNEQFF
TRBV12-3/TRBV12-4	TRBJ2-7	-	many	TGTGCCAGCAGTTTAGCCAGGGGTACCTACGAGCAGTACTTC	CASSLARGTYEQYF
TRBV7-9	TRBJ2-1	-	-	TGTGCCAGCGGGGAGGCAGGATCGAATGAGCAGTTCTTC	CASGEAGSNEQFF
TRBV29-1	TRBJ1-2	-	-	TGCAGCGTTGAAGGTGTCCGAGGCCAGGTCTATGGCTACACCTTC	CSVEGVRGQVYGYTF
TRBV27	TRBJ2-7	-	few	TGTGCCAGCAGTTTATTCGGGACCATCTACGAGCAGTACTTC	CASSLFGTIYEQYF
TRBV5-1	TRBJ2-1	TRBD2	many	TGCGCCAGCAGCTTGGGGACTAGCGGGAGCCATGAGCAGTTCTTC	CASSLGTSGSHEQFF
TRBV5-1	TRBJ2-7	-	-	TGCGCCAGCAGCTTGGACGGATTCGGCGAGCAGTACTTC	CASSLDGFGEQYF
TRBV7-9	TRBJ2-7	-	few	TGTGCCAGCAGCCTCCAGACAGGGAGGGACGAGCAGTACTTC	CASSLQTGRDEQYF
TRBV20-1	TRBJ2-7	-	-	TGCAGTGCTAGACGTTCGGCGTCACCCTCCTACGAGCAGTACTTC	CSARRSASPSYEQYF
TRBV7-2	TRBJ1-2	TRBD1	-	TGTGCCAGCAGCTTAGTATTGACAGGGGCGAAAACTGGCTACACCTTC	CASSLVLTGAKTGYTF
TRBV9	TRBJ2-3	TRBD2	few	TGTGCCAGCAGCGTAGTAGGAGGACTAGCTAAAGATACGCAGTATTTT	CASSVVGGLAKDTQYF
TRBV12-3/TRBV12-4	TRBJ2-3	-	many	TGTGCCAGCAGTTTTGGGGGACATGGGGATACGCAGTATTTT	CASSFGGHGDTQYF
TRBV20-1	TRBJ2-6	-	many	TGCAGTGCTAAGGGGTACGGGGCCAACGTCCTGACTTTC	CSAKGYGANVLTF